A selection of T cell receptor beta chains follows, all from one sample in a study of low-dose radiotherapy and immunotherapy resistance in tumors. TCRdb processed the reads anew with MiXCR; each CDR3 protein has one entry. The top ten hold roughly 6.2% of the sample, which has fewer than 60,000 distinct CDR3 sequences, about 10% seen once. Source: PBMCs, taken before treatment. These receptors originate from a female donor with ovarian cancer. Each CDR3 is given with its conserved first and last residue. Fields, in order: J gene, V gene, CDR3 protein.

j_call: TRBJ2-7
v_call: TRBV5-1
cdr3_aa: CASSFGPPPTGTSGYEQYF

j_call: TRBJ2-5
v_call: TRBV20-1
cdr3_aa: CSASHPTVQETQYF

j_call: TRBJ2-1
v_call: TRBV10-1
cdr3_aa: CASSTGQGWTYNEQFF

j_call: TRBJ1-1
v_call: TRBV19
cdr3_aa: CASSIWGNTEAFF

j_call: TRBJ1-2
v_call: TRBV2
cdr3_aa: CASSPGQGYGYTF

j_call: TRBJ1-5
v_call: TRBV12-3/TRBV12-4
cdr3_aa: CASSRGRAAAQPQHF

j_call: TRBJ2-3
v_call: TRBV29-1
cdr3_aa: CSVGSSTDTQYF

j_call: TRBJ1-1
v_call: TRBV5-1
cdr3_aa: CASSLDPLGRGAEAFF

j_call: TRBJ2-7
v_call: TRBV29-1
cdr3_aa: CSVGGLAASSYEQYF

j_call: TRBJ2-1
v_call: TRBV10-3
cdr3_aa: CAISEGWDYNEQFF

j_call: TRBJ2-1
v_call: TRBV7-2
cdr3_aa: CASSRTQLNEQFF

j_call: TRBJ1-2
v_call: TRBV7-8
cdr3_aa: CASSLNLSPAGSTFYGYTF

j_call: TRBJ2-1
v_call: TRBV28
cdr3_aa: CASSFGASGGSWDEQFF

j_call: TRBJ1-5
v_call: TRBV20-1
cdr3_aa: CSARDPPRTVDNQPQHF

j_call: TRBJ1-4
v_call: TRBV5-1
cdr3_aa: CASRFQPGQGFEKLFF

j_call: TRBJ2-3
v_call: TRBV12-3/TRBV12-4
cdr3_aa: CASSRTSGLTSTDTQYF

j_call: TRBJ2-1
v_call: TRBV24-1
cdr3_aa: CATSDPSGGSSYNEQFF

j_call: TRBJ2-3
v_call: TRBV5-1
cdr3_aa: CASSLTSGGASDTQYF

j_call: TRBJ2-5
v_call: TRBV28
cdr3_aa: CASSVPETQYF

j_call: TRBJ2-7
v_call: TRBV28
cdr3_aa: CASSWGLRRQTYEQYF

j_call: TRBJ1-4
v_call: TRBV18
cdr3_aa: CASSPMLSEKLFF

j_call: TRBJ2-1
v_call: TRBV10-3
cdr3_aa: CAITRASSYNEQFF

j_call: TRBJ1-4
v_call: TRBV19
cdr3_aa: CASSSSTGRGEKLFF

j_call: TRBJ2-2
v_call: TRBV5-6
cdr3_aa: CASHGTPHTGELFF

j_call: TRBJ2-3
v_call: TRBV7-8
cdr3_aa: CASSPEAGGWDTQYF

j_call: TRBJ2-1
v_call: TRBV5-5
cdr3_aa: CASSFDYYNEQFF

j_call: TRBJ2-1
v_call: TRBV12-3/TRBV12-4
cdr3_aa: CASSLSGRFYNEQFF

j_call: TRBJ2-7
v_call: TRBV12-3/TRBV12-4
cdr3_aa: CASRPNYVGSYEQYF

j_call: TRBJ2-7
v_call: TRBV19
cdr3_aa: CASSIGRGAVNEQYF

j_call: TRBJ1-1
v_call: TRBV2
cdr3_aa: CASSDLGGNTEAFF

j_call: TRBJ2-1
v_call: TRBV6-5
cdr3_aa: CASSYSLRATSYNEQFF

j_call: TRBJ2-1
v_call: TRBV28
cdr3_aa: CASSPEPIVSNEQFF

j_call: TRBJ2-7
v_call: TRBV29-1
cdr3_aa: CSAWTGTYEQYF

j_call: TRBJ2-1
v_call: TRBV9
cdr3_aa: CASSPSSDRMDNEQFF

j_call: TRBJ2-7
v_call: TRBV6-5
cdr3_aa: CASSYSVTSGRPYEQYF

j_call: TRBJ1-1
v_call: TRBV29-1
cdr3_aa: CSVAPQNTEAFF

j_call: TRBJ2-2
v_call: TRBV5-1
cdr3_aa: CASLAAETNTGELFF

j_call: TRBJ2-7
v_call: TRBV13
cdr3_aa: CASSWANEQYF

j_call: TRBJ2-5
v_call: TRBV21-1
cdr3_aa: CARAIPGHCKETQYF

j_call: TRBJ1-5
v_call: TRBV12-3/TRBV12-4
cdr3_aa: CASAPQAGGYQPQHF

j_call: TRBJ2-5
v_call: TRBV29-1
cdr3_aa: CSVDPARGGETQYF